This TCR beta chain was captured in a study of cytomegalovirus exposure and HLA in healthy donors. The PCR had 60 Vbeta and 13 Jbeta primers. Libraries were prepared by immunoSEQ multiplex PCR; TCRdb keeps only in-frame clonotypes and omits some of them. Of some 180,000 clones in the sample, over 70% were seen once. Trimming removed 8 bases at V and 4 bases at J, with 8 bases between. The germline V gene has CDR1 MRHNA and CDR2 SNTAGT. The CDR3 is made up of 11 amino acids. For this clone: The antigen is unknown.

Study findings and constraints: What TCR beta sequences reportedly achieved was accurate prediction of HLA-A and HLA-B alleles in most subjects.

What was sequenced was PBMCs. The chain employs TRBV6-4 and TRBJ1-2, with no clear D. The sequence was obtained from a woman in her fifties or sixties in good health and CMV-seropositive. CDR3 bases: TGTGCCAGCCGGAGGGTCTATGGCTACACCTTC. Its translation: CASRRVYGYTF.